A single sample gave rise to the 5 T cell receptor beta chains below, sequenced in a study of T cell responses to AZD1222 COVID-19 vaccine. Repertoires were generated with immunoSEQ multiplex PCR, while TCRdb's copy carries only in-frame clones and drops some. The table has 100,000 or so clones, around 87% seen once. Sequenced material: peripheral blood, taken on day 0 of AZD1222 vaccination. All receptors derive from an adult in good health.

This chain links TRBV10-2 with TRBJ2-3, with TRBD2 matching over 7 bases. Germline V gene lookup returns CDR1 WSHSY and CDR2 SAAADI. CDR3 length: 16 residues. J was trimmed by 8 bases and V by 8 bases; bases with no gene match: 19. The CDR3 nucleotides read TGCGCCAGCTCGGTCCCTAGCGGTTCAGGGTATGGTACGCAGTATTTT. Residues: CASSVPSGSGYGTQYF.

V gene TRBV13 combines with J gene TRBJ2-7; 10 bases fit TRBD1. This CDR3 is 14 amino acids long. From germline, CDR1 is PRHDT and CDR2 FYEKMQ (reference sequence). With 4 bases clipped from V and 3 bases from J, the junction kept 3 bases outside the gene matches. CDR3 loop: CASSSGQGNYEQYF. The CDR3 coding sequence is TGTGCCAGCAGCTCGGGACAGGGGAACTACGAGCAGTACTTC.

V is TRBV21-1 and J is TRBJ2-3; the D call TRBD2 from the table was never checked on the DNA. TRBV21-1 is reported as a pseudogene. The CDR3 covers 14 residues. DNA of the CDR3: TGTGCCAGCAGCAAAACTAGACCGGGGGATACGCAGTATTTT. Its translation: CASSKTRPGDTQYF.

The CDR3 DNA reads as TGCGCCAGCAGCTCGGAGGGACAGAACACTGAAGCTTTCTTT. This translates into CASSSEGQNTEAFF. The rearrangement links TRBV5-1 to TRBJ1-1, with D perhaps TRBD1 (6 bases). The germline V gene has CDR1 SGHRS and CDR2 YFSETQ. Trimming stripped 3 bases from V and 1 base from J, with 10 bases between. The CDR3 has 14 amino acids.

The chain joins TRBV5-1 to TRBJ2-2; no reliable D call. CDR3 length: 15 residues. The V gene's germline CDR1 is SGHRS and CDR2 YFSETQ. V was pared by 0 bases and J by 0 bases, with 6 bases between. CDR3 sequence reads: CASSLDRPNTGELFF. The CDR3 DNA follows: TGCGCCAGCAGCTTGGACAGACCGAACACCGGGGAGCTGTTTTTT. Filled out from reference TRBV5-1 and TRBJ2-2, the complete variable domain reads KAGVTQTPRYLIKTRGQQVTLSCSPISGHRSVSWYQQTPGQGLQFLFEYFSETQRNKGNFPGRFSGRQFSNSRSEMNVSTLELGDSALYLCASSLDRPNTGELFFGEGSRLTVL.